This TCR beta chain was retrieved from a study of control samples from healthy donors and cancer patients. Only in-frame clones appear in the TCRdb table, and some are missing; sequencing was by immunoSEQ multiplex PCR. Here the sample spans about 120,000 clones, 85% to 95% being singletons. V lost 4 bases to trimming and J lost 7 bases, with 16 bases between them. This CDR3 has 15 residues. Germline V lookup: CDR1 MGHDK, CDR2 SYGVNS. Sequenced input: PBMCs. This sequence joins TRBV25-1 and TRBJ1-4, with D possibly being TRBD1 (5 bases). The sequence was collected from an elderly man with head and neck cancer. DNA of the CDR3: TGTGCCAGCAGTGGGAAGTGGGAGAGGGGTGAAAAACTGTTTTTT. Amino acids: CASSGKWERGEKLFF.